The 15 T cell receptor beta chains presented below share a single source sample, sequenced in a study of identical twins. TCRdb re-derived calls from the 5' RACE reads in MiXCR, one entry per CDR3 protein. Among 550,000 to 700,000 distinct CDR3 sequences, around a tenth were seen once, and the ten largest hold under 3%. These data are also associated with another study on yellow fever vaccine responses in identical twins.

The sequencing input was PBMCs. The source of these receptors is a woman younger than 30 in good health.

This clonotype was observed a few times. The chain joins TRBV2 to TRBJ2-5; D is unclear. The CDR3 is 12 residues long. Germline V gene data show CDR1 as SNHLY and CDR2 as FYNNEI. V was cut by 8 bases and J by 2 bases, with 9 bases left in between. The CDR3 coding sequence is TGTGCCAGCGAATTAGCACAAGAGACCCAGTACTTC. Its translation is CASELAQETQYF. The entire variable domain, with the rest obtained from reference TRBV2 and TRBJ2-5, is as follows: EPEVTQTPSHQVTQMGQEVILRCVPISNHLYFYWYRQILGQKVEFLVSFYNNEISEKSEIFDDQFSVERPDGSNFTLKIRSTKLEDSAMYFCASELAQETQYFGPGTRLLVL.

The chain uses TRBV20-1 and TRBJ2-7; TRBD2 might be the D (5 bases). V lost 0 bases and J lost 5, with 11 bases in between. The CDR3 spans 13 residues. The V gene's germline CDR1 is DFQATT and CDR2 SNEGSKA (reference sequence). CDR3 sequence reads: CSAREPSLHEQYF. In nucleotides, the CDR3 is TGCAGTGCTAGAGAGCCTAGCTTGCACGAGCAGTACTTC.

This clonotype came up many times. The chain carries TRBV10-3 and TRBJ1-1; the match to TRBD1 covers 10 bases. Per germline, CDR1 ENHRY and CDR2 SYGVKD. The ends lost 10 bases at V and 4 bases at J; junction bases unmatched: 9. The CDR3 spans 14 residues. This CDR3 is CATGQGDAGTEAFF. For the CDR3, the DNA is TGTGCCACTGGACAGGGGGATGCGGGCACTGAAGCTTTCTTT.

Many counts were recorded for this clonotype. The chain combines TRBV12-3 or TRBV12-4 with TRBJ2-5; no clear D. This CDR3 is built from 13 residues. The V and J ends lost 7 bases and 5 bases respectively, with 14 bases between them. CDR3 sequence reads: CASTINSYETQYF. In DNA, the CDR3 is TGTGCCAGCACTATAAACTCCTACGAGACCCAGTACTTC.

This clonotype was seen only a few times. The J gene is TRBJ2-7, the V gene TRBV30; D ambiguous. Trimming cost V 3 bases and J 4 bases, with 7 bases left between them. Germline CDR1 reads GTSNPN; CDR2 reads SVGIG (reference sequence). The CDR3 covers 11 residues. The CDR3 DNA reads as TGTGCCTGGAGCCCCCTTTACGAGCAGTACTTC. It specifies CAWSPLYEQYF.

The sample holds a few counts of this clonotype. This rearrangement joins TRBV7-2 to TRBJ2-1, with TRBD2 matching 10 bases. The CDR3 runs 16 residues. With 5 bases clipped from V and 5 bases from J, the junction kept 9 bases outside the gene matches. The germline gives CDR1 SGHTA, CDR2 FQGNSA. CDR3 coding DNA: TGTGCCAGCAGCATGCCCTCGGGACTAGCGAACAATGAGCAGTTCTTC. Translating gives CASSMPSGLANNEQFF.

In its sample, this clonotype was seen a few times. The chain uses TRBV20-1 and TRBJ2-1, with D unclear. CDR3 length: 14 residues. Germline assignment: CDR1 DFQATT and CDR2 SNEGSKA (reference sequence). V lost 4 bases to trimming and J lost 2 bases, with 12 bases between them. CDR3 nucleotide sequence: TGCAGTGCTACAAGGACGCGAACCTACAATGAGCAGTTCTTC. The encoded protein is CSATRTRTYNEQFF.

V gene TRBV7-3 combines with J gene TRBJ1-5; D ambiguous. The V end was cut by 5 bases, the J end by 3 bases, with 8 bases between. In germline, CDR1 is SGHTA, CDR2 FQGTGA. The length of the CDR3 is 13 residues. The DNA for the CDR3 is TGTGCCAGCAGCCTGACCTACAATCAGCCCCAGCATTTT. The encoded protein is CASSLTYNQPQHF.

This clonotype was picked up a small number of times. The CDR3 nucleotides read TGTGCCAGCAGCTTAACGGGACTAGCGGGAGTGTTAGATACGCAGTATTTT. Protein: CASSLTGLAGVLDTQYF. This chain uses TRBV7-2 with TRBJ2-3; 14 bases are a match to TRBD2. The J segment lost 5 bases and the V segment lost 2 bases, leaving 6 bases of the junction unmatched. CDR1 and CDR2 (germline): SGHTA, FQGNSA. CDR3 length: 17 amino acids.

The chain has TRBV2 and TRBJ2-3, with a tentative D call TRBD1 (5 bases). The germline V and J ends were trimmed by 6 bases and 4 bases, with 8 bases remaining between them. Germline values: CDR1 SNHLY, CDR2 FYNNEI. The CDR3 runs to 12 residues. The CDR3: CASRLQADTQYF. The CDR3 DNA sequence: TGTGCCAGCAGGCTACAGGCAGATACGCAGTATTTT.

This clonotype has ten or more counts. J is TRBJ2-1 and V is TRBV12-3 or TRBV12-4, with TRBD1 matching 12 bases. V lost 5 bases and J lost 7; bases outside the gene matches: 6. The CDR3 runs 15 residues. CDR3 sequence (DNA): TGTGCCAGCAGTCTCGGGACAGGGGGCCCAAATGAGCAGTTCTTC. Protein product: CASSLGTGGPNEQFF.

This clonotype has at least ten counts. The chain has TRBV6-5 and TRBJ1-5; D gene uncertain. CDR3 length: 15 amino acids. Trimming cost V 0 bases and J 1 base, with 7 bases left between them. Per germline, CDR1 MNHEY and CDR2 SVGAGI. The CDR3 reads CASSYSGGSNQPQHF. The CDR3 DNA reads TGTGCCAGCAGTTACTCGGGTGGGAGCAATCAGCCCCAGCATTTT.

V usage is TRBV20-1 and J usage is TRBJ2-7, with 7 bases lining up with TRBD1. This CDR3 has 15 amino acids. The trim removed 6 bases at V and 0 bases at J, leaving 11 bases unmatched. Germline lookup yields CDR1 DFQATT and CDR2 SNEGSKA (reference sequence). CDR3 region: CSASDRAKSSYEQYF. The DNA for the CDR3 is TGCAGTGCGAGTGACAGGGCGAAAAGCTCCTACGAGCAGTACTTC.

The rearrangement joins TRBV4-3 to TRBJ2-1; 9 bases match TRBD1. Germline trimming cut 3 bases from V and 8 bases from J; bases unmatched to any gene: 8. Germline CDR1 LGHNA, CDR2 YSLEER. There are 15 residues in the CDR3. CDR3 region: CASSQPRTGAHEQFF. The CDR3 region has the DNA TGCGCCAGCAGCCAGCCCCGGACAGGGGCCCATGAGCAGTTCTTC.

This clonotype has at least ten counts. The chain links TRBV11-2 to TRBJ1-1; D is unresolved. This CDR3 region has 14 residues. V was pared by 3 bases and J by 4 bases, with 12 bases between. Germline assignment: CDR1 SGHAT and CDR2 FQNNGV. The CDR3 DNA reads TGTGCCAGCAGCTTGGTAGGGAGTGCCACTGAAGCTTTCTTT. Translation: CASSLVGSATEAFF.